This T cell receptor (beta chain) is from a study of OX40 agonist ivuxolimab in advanced cancers. Study overall: The dose of intravenous ivuxolimab that patients received every 2 weeks ranged from 0.01 to 10 mg/kg. Partial responses, seen in three patients, involved one hepatocellular carcinoma and two cutaneous melanomas.

Germline V CDR1 and CDR2: SEHNR, FQNEAQ (reference sequence). The CDR3 extends over 14 amino acids. J lost 5 bases, V lost 5 bases, and 4 bases had no gene match. This clone was found a few times. Its antigen is currently unknown. Study-wide results and limits: Expanded peripheral T cell antigen specificity was not determined.

Assay: immunoSEQ multiplex PCR; the TCRdb copy retains only in-frame clones and omits some. The table shows more than 50,000 clones, with around 88% occurring only once. This receptor was obtained from an adult with an advanced solid tumor such as melanoma, head and neck, liver or kidney cancer. The sequencing used CD4+ or CD8+ T cells sorted from blood, collected in a trial of the OX40 agonist ivuxolimab. V is TRBV7-9 and J is TRBJ1-1; 11 nucleotides align to TRBD1. CDR3 loop: CASSPGTGGTEAFF. The CDR3 DNA reads as TGTGCCAGCAGCCCCGGGACAGGGGGGACTGAAGCTTTCTTT. Filled out from reference TRBV7-9 and TRBJ1-1, the complete variable domain reads DTGVSQNPRHKITKRGQNVTFRCDPISEHNRLYWYRQTLGQGPEFLTYFQNEAQLEKSRLLSDRFSAERPKGSFSTLEIQRTEQGDSAMYLCASSPGTGGTEAFFGQGTRLTVV.